The next 29 T cell receptor beta chains were all read from a single sample in a study of shared clonotypes between healthy human individuals. Some clones are missing from TCRdb's copy, which holds only in-frame ones; the method was immunoSEQ multiplex PCR. The table records 2 million to 2.5 million clones, roughly 93% of them present only once. Sequencing was done on a sample of naive CD4+ T cells from PBMCs. Subset given: CD45RA+ positively selected. The receptors originated from a man in his late teens or twenties in good health. Some clones in this sample may be carry-over from other donors' samples.

The J gene is TRBJ2-6, the V gene TRBV30, with D possibly being TRBD1 (5 bases). The CDR3 loop spans 17 amino acids. Trimming cost V 0 bases and J 0 bases, with 12 bases left between them. Looked up from germline, CDR1 is GTSNPN and CDR2 is SVGIG (reference sequence). CDR3 loop: CAWSVPGAFSGANVLTF. As DNA, the CDR3 is TGTGCCTGGAGTGTACCTGGGGCCTTCTCTGGGGCCAACGTCCTGACTTTC.

A remark on this clone: Additional DNA sequences in this sample encode the identical CDR3. The V and J genes are TRBV7-9 and TRBJ1-1; 8 bases agree with TRBD1. Germline CDR1 is SEHNR and CDR2 is FQNEAQ (reference sequence). The CDR3 is made up of 13 amino acids. Trimming cost V 2 bases and J 5 bases; bases outside gene matches: 1. CDR3 nucleotides: TGTGCCAGCAGCTTACAGGGGGCGACTGAAGCTTTCTTT. It codes for CASSLQGATEAFF.

The chain joins TRBV4-1 to TRBJ1-1, with D tentatively TRBD1 (5 bases). Germline loops: CDR1 MGHRA, CDR2 YSYEKL. The CDR3 runs to 18 residues. V lost 4 bases and J lost 1, with 22 bases in between. This CDR3 is CASSPGWGTPQKNTEAFF. Here the CDR3 DNA reads TGCGCCAGCAGCCCGGGATGGGGGACCCCTCAAAAGAACACTGAAGCTTTCTTT.

This clone was counted between two and nine times. CDR3 amino acids: CASRAYRDGEAFF. CDR3 DNA sequence: TGTGCCAGCAGAGCCTACAGGGACGGTGAAGCTTTCTTT. The rearrangement uses TRBV2 and TRBJ1-1; a weak D match, TRBD1 (6 bases). Per germline, CDR1 SNHLY and CDR2 FYNNEI. The CDR3 is made up of 13 amino acids. V was pared by 6 bases and J by 7 bases, with 15 bases between.

This chain joins TRBV27 and TRBJ2-7; TRBD2 is a possible D gene (6 bases). The CDR3 is made up of 11 amino acids. Looked up from germline, CDR1 is MNHEY and CDR2 is SMNVEV (reference sequence). Deletions cut 5 bases from V and 6 bases from J, with 8 bases between. The CDR3 coding sequence is TGTGCCAGCAGTGGGGACTTCGAGCAGTACTTC. It translates to CASSGDFEQYF.

The V and J genes are TRBV11-3 and TRBJ1-1, with D hard to call. The V and J ends lost 3 bases and 7 bases respectively, with 6 bases between them. Germline CDR1 and CDR2: SGHNT and YENEEA. The CDR3 length is 11 residues. The CDR3 spells CASSLYVEAFF. The CDR3 coding sequence is TGTGCCAGCAGCTTGTACGTTGAAGCTTTCTTT.

The chain couples TRBV7-9 to TRBJ2-3; D call uncertain. V was trimmed by 1 base and J by 5 bases, leaving 13 bases between them. In germline, CDR1 is SEHNR, CDR2 FQNEAQ (reference sequence). The CDR3 spans 15 residues. The CDR3 DNA reads TGTGCCAGCAGCTTAGTTGGGGATCCGAAAGATACGCAGTATTTT. Protein product: CASSLVGDPKDTQYF.

The chain carries TRBV4-3 and TRBJ2-2; 7 bases are a match to TRBD2. V gave up 4 bases and J gave up 8 bases; unmatched junction bases: 13. Germline V gene data show CDR1 as LGHNA and CDR2 as YSLEER. There are 16 residues in the CDR3. The CDR3 loop reads CASSRDSYGGSGELFF. The CDR3 nucleotides are TGCGCCAGCAGCCGTGACTCATACGGGGGGTCGGGGGAGCTGTTTTTT.

The CDR3 DNA is TGTGCCAGCAGCGGCCAGACAGGGGCGTCCTACGAGCAGTACTTC. Translating gives CASSGQTGASYEQYF. The chain recombines TRBV9 with TRBJ2-7, with TRBD1 identical over 8 bases. CDR1 and CDR2 from the germline V gene are SGDLS and YYNGEE. CDR3 length: 15 residues. V lost 3 bases to trimming and J lost 1 base; unmatched junction nucleotides: 6. Full variable domain (missing parts from reference TRBV9 and TRBJ2-7): DSGVTQTPKHLITATGQRVTLRCSPRSGDLSVYWYQQSLDQGLQFLIQYYNGEERAKGNILERFSAQQFPDLHSELNLSSLELGDSALYFCASSGQTGASYEQYFGPGTRLTVT.

The J gene is TRBJ2-5, the V gene TRBV19; TRBD2 matches 10 bases. The CDR3 totals 15 residues. CDR1 is LNHDA, CDR2 SQIVND, per germline (reference sequence). V was clipped by 5 bases and J by 7 bases; unmatched bases: 10. CDR3 sequence (DNA): TGTGCCAGTAGTCAAACCGGGACTAGCGCGGGGACCCAGTACTTC. It encodes CASSQTGTSAGTQYF.

The chain combines TRBV29-1 with TRBJ1-1; no reliable D call. Trimming took off 7 bases at V and 10 bases at J, with 19 bases between the two ends. The CDR3 is made up of 12 amino acids. Germline-derived CDR1 and CDR2 are SQVTM and ANQGSEA. The CDR3 here is CSAGNPSLSAFF. Written as DNA, the CDR3 is TGCAGCGCTGGCAACCCCTCACTATCAGCTTTCTTT. The variable domain in full, with the rest retrieved from reference TRBV29-1 and TRBJ1-1, is SAVISQKPSRDICQRGTSLTIQCQVDSQVTMMFWYRQQPGQSLTLIATANQGSEATYESGFVIDKFPISRPNLTFSTLTVSNMSPEDSSIYLCSAGNPSLSAFFGQGTRLTVV.

About this clone itself: At the DNA level, this CDR3 is encoded by other sequences in the same sample as well. V gene TRBV20-1 combines with J gene TRBJ2-5, with D uncertain. The germline CDR1 and CDR2 sequences are DFQATT and SNEGSKA (reference sequence). The CDR3 has 11 amino acids. V lost 1 base to trimming and J lost 3 bases, with 3 bases between them. Here the CDR3 reads CSARGEETQYF. Written as DNA, the CDR3 is TGCAGTGCTAGAGGAGAAGAGACCCAGTACTTC.

This rearrangement joins TRBV18 to TRBJ1-5, with 7 bases fitting TRBD1. CDR3 size: 15 residues. The V gene end was trimmed by 6 bases and the J gene end by 5 bases; junction bases not matched to a gene: 10. Germline CDR1 and CDR2: KGHSH and LQKENI. CDR3 region: CASSQNRGWDQPQHF. The CDR3 DNA is TGTGCCAGCTCGCAAAACAGGGGTTGGGATCAGCCCCAGCATTTT. The full variable domain, rest sourced from reference TRBV18 and TRBJ1-5, is NAGVMQNPRHLVRRRGQEARLRCSPMKGHSHVYWYRQLPEEGLKFMVYLQKENIIDESGMPKERFSAEFPKEGPSILRIQQVVRGDSAAYFCASSQNRGWDQPQHFGDGTRLSIL.

The chain is built from TRBV7-2 and TRBJ1-1; D not resolved. Germline V gene sequence: CDR1 SGHTA, CDR2 FQGNSA. This CDR3 has 14 residues. The V gene lost 1 base and the J gene lost 1 base, with 7 bases spanning the gap. Written as DNA, the CDR3 is TGTGCCAGCAGCTTAGGTATAGAGAACACTGAAGCTTTCTTT. Amino acid sequence: CASSLGIENTEAFF.

This chain connects TRBV6-5 to TRBJ1-4; D might be TRBD1 (5 bases). The length of the CDR3 is 15 residues. Trimming cost V 5 bases and J 10 bases, with 20 bases left between them. Germline V CDR1 and CDR2: MNHEY, SVGAGI. The CDR3 reads CASSTLGPPAGKLFF. The DNA of the CDR3 is TGTGCCAGCAGTACCCTGGGGCCCCCCGCGGGAAAACTGTTTTTT.

Only one count was recorded for this clone. The V gene is TRBV7-3, the J gene TRBJ2-2; 10 nucleotides agree with TRBD2. The CDR3 is 16 amino acids. Trimming cost V 2 bases and J 8 bases; bases outside gene matches: 8. CDR1 SGHTA and CDR2 FQGTGA come from the germline V gene. The CDR3 spells CASSLGLAGESGELFF. The DNA of the CDR3 is TGTGCCAGCAGCTTAGGGCTAGCGGGAGAATCGGGGGAGCTGTTTTTT.

V is TRBV6-1 and J is TRBJ2-5; the D call may be TRBD1 or TRBD2 (5 bases each). The CDR3 contains 15 residues. The germline V gene has CDR1 MNHNS and CDR2 SASEGT. Trimming cost V 4 bases and J 5 bases, with 17 bases left between them. CDR3 amino acids: CASSGGSYGWETQYF. DNA for the CDR3: TGTGCCAGCAGTGGGGGGTCCTACGGGTGGGAGACCCAGTACTTC.

The J gene is TRBJ1-1, the V gene TRBV5-1, with D uncertain. Germline V gene lookup returns CDR1 SGHRS and CDR2 YFSETQ. The V and J ends lost 5 bases and 3 bases respectively, with 5 bases between them. CDR3 length equals 11 residues. The CDR3 reads CASRGYTEAFF. The CDR3 nucleotides read TGCGCCAGCAGAGGGTACACTGAAGCTTTCTTT.

The chain is built from TRBV27 and TRBJ1-5; D gene uncertain. This CDR3 has 10 amino acids. V lost 9 bases to trimming and J lost 4 bases, with 4 bases between them. From germline, CDR1 is MNHEY and CDR2 SMNVEV (reference sequence). The CDR3 DNA sequence: TGTGCCAGAGAAAATCAGCCCCAGCATTTT. Its protein product is CARENQPQHF.

This clone is a singleton in its sample. The V gene is TRBV6-1, the J gene TRBJ1-1; D gene unclear. The germline V and J ends were trimmed by 0 bases and 5 bases, with 7 bases remaining between them. Per germline, CDR1 MNHNS and CDR2 SASEGT. CDR3 size: 13 residues. In DNA form, the CDR3 reads TGTGCCAGCAGTGAAGCGTGGGTAACTGAAGCTTTCTTT. Amino acid sequence: CASSEAWVTEAFF.

CDR3 sequence: CASSSQTAEAFF. The CDR3 nucleotides read TGCGCCAGCAGCTCCCAAACGGCAGAAGCTTTCTTT. This sequence joins TRBV5-1 and TRBJ1-1, with no clear D. CDR1 SGHRS and CDR2 YFSETQ come from the germline V gene. The CDR3 runs to 12 residues. Trimming took off 3 bases at V and 8 bases at J, with 11 bases between the two ends.

J is TRBJ1-5 and V is TRBV28; possible D gene TRBD1, 5 bases. Germline CDR1 and CDR2: MDHEN and SYDVKM. This CDR3 has 15 amino acids. The V end lost 7 bases, the J end lost 0 bases, and 13 bases lay between the germline ends. CDR3 loop: CASNRRPRSNQPQHF. The CDR3 DNA is TGTGCCAGCAACAGGAGGCCGCGTAGCAATCAGCCCCAGCATTTT. The whole variable domain, filled in from reference TRBV28 and TRBJ1-5, reads DVKVTQSSRYLVKRTGEKVFLECVQDMDHENMFWYRQDPGLGLRLIYFSYDVKMKEKGDIPEGYSVSREKKERFSLILESASTNQTSMYLCASNRRPRSNQPQHFGDGTRLSIL.

With regard to this clone: This CDR3 is also generated by other DNA sequences in the sample. This chain connects TRBV9 to TRBJ2-3; D gene uncertain. This CDR3 is 14 amino acids long. The V gene lost 1 base and the J gene lost 0 bases, with 6 bases spanning the gap. CDR1 is SGDLS and CDR2 is YYNGEE in the germline V gene. The CDR3 loop reads CASSVSPSTDTQYF. Here the CDR3 DNA reads TGTGCCAGCAGCGTAAGTCCTAGCACAGATACGCAGTATTTT.

The rearrangement joins TRBV30 to TRBJ1-4; D remains ambiguous. Per germline, CDR1 GTSNPN and CDR2 SVGIG (reference sequence). The V end lost 5 bases, the J end lost 4 bases, and 14 bases lay between the germline ends. The CDR3 totals 14 residues. The CDR3 spells CAWSPRALNEKLFF. The CDR3 DNA is TGTGCCTGGTCCCCCCGGGCCCTTAATGAAAAACTGTTTTTT.

This clone has a single count. The rearrangement joins TRBV7-9 to TRBJ2-1; 16 positions agree with TRBD2. Germline values: CDR1 SEHNR, CDR2 FQNEAQ (reference sequence). Trimming took 1 base from V and 4 from J; bases not matched to a gene: 4. CDR3 length: 18 residues. CDR3 residues: CASSLGGTSGRDYNEQFF. For the CDR3, the DNA is TGTGCCAGCAGCTTAGGAGGGACTAGCGGGAGGGATTACAATGAGCAGTTCTTC.

This clone was found once. The chain combines TRBV29-1 with TRBJ2-5; TRBD2 matches at 9 bases. V gave up 3 bases and J gave up 4 bases; unmatched junction bases: 6. Germline assignment: CDR1 SQVTM and CDR2 ANQGSEA. The CDR3 contains 14 residues. In DNA form, the CDR3 reads TGCAGCGTTGATCGCCTAGCGGGATCAGAGACCCAGTACTTC. Protein: CSVDRLAGSETQYF.

This chain joins TRBV19 and TRBJ2-7, with 10 bases fitting TRBD1. V was pared by 8 bases and J by 7 bases, with 11 bases of the junction left unmatched. This CDR3 contains 14 residues. Germline CDR1 and CDR2: LNHDA and SQIVND (reference sequence). The CDR3 DNA sequence: TGTGCCAGTTCTCGGGACAGGGGCCCTCGGGAGCAGTACTTC. The encoded protein is CASSRDRGPREQYF.

This clone was found once. This chain links TRBV9 with TRBJ2-5; 7 nucleotides align to TRBD1. Germline V gives CDR1 SGDLS, CDR2 YYNGEE. The CDR3 spans 14 residues. The V and J ends lost 0 bases and 9 bases, in that order; junction bases with no gene match: 8. In DNA form, the CDR3 reads TGTGCCAGCAGCGTAGAGGAGCTCAGGGGGTCCCAGTACTTC. The encoded protein is CASSVEELRGSQYF.

The rearrangement joins TRBV5-4 to TRBJ2-1; TRBD1 agrees at 9 bases. V gave up 2 bases and J gave up 7 bases; unmatched junction bases: 4. Germline-derived CDR1 and CDR2 are SGHNT and YYREEE (reference sequence). CDR3 size: 14 residues. CDR3 region: CASSLQGARNEQFF. The CDR3 DNA reads TGTGCCAGCAGCTTACAGGGGGCGAGAAATGAGCAGTTCTTC.